This entry is about one TCR beta chain. The trim removed 1 base at V and 3 bases at J, leaving 17 bases unmatched. Germline V gives CDR1 GTSNPN, CDR2 SVGIG (reference sequence). The CDR3 sequence is 19 residues long. This sample was taken from a study of technical replicates of blood from four donors. Profiled with immunoSEQ multiplex PCR; TCRdb holds only in-frame clones, not every one. Among about 88,000 clones listed, roughly 93% were seen once. This receptor was obtained from a human donor in good health. Sequencing used T cells isolated from PBMCs. The V gene is TRBV30, the J gene TRBJ2-2, with 7 bases aligning to TRBD2. In DNA, the CDR3 is TGTGCCTGGAGTGGGGGAGGAAGTTTACTAGCGAGGGACACCGGGGAGCTGTTTTTT. Translated, it gives CAWSGGGSLLARDTGELFF.